The TCR beta chain under discussion was sequenced for a study of blood T cells in healthy people across ages. The overall study: The capture of about one barcoded beta molecule per two T cells was achieved by template switching.

Sample-barcoded 5' priming and a J-beta primer mix drove a second PCR of roughly 6 to 12 cycles. Each CDR3 protein gets one entry after TCRdb re-called the 5' RACE reads with MiXCR. The data contain around 500,000 distinct CDR3 sequences, roughly a quarter of them singletons. This clonotype was seen a few times. This CDR3 region has 15 residues. Trimming stripped 5 bases from V and 5 bases from J, with 13 bases between. Germline V gene data show CDR1 as MNHNY and CDR2 as SVGAGI (reference sequence). These data were likewise used in another study, on T cells of mothers and their children. Per that paper: Study donors consisted of three healthy Caucasian mothers and their six children. Mothers gave over 8.5 million TCR beta CDR3 reads each, and children about 3 million each. Thymic selection molds TCR recombination products alike in related and unrelated pairs.

This TCR came from a boy younger than 10 in good health. The genes are TRBV6-6 and TRBJ1-6; no firm D call. Sequenced: blood. CDR3 protein: CASSADPRNNSPLHF. The DNA for the CDR3 is TGTGCCAGCAGTGCCGATCCTAGGAATAATTCACCCCTCCACTTT.